This is a list of T cell receptor beta chains from one sample in a study of T cells in Graves' hyperthyroidism and ophthalmopathy. Each CDR3 protein is one row after TCRdb ran MiXCR on the multiplex PCR reads. The sample records over 500,000 distinct CDR3 sequences, about 16% being singletons. Specimen: blood. The receptors stem from a woman aged 25 to 39 with Graves' ophthalmopathy. Each CDR3 is given with its conserved first and last residue. The order of the fields is clone size, V gene, J gene, D gene, CDR3 protein, CDR3 DNA. The D gene is left open where the match is weak. Some rows have no size entry. The others give once, few or many, or a class for an expanded clone.

abundance: many
v_gene: TRBV11-2
j_gene: TRBJ1-6
d_gene: -
CDR3aa: CASSLLPGPSTGGLHF
CDR3nt: TGTGCCAGCAGTCTTCTCCCGGGCCCGTCCACCGGGGGCCTCCACTTT

abundance: many
v_gene: TRBV29-1
j_gene: TRBJ2-5
d_gene: -
CDR3aa: CSVDSSTGPETQYF
CDR3nt: TGCAGCGTTGACTCCTCCACGGGACCAGAGACCCAGTACTTC

abundance: many
v_gene: TRBV12-3/TRBV12-4
j_gene: TRBJ2-3
d_gene: TRBD2
CDR3aa: CASRLLLADTDTQYF
CDR3nt: TGTGCCAGCAGATTACTTCTAGCGGACACAGATACGCAGTATTTT

abundance: few
v_gene: TRBV18
j_gene: TRBJ1-5
d_gene: -
CDR3aa: CASSPEGQRRTQHF
CDR3nt: TGTGCCAGCTCACCGGAAGGACAGCGTCGGACCCAGCATTTT

abundance: many
v_gene: TRBV7-4
j_gene: TRBJ2-7
d_gene: -
CDR3aa: CASSQREGNPYEQYF
CDR3nt: TGTGCCAGCAGCCAGAGGGAAGGGAATCCCTACGAGCAGTACTTC

abundance: -
v_gene: TRBV19
j_gene: TRBJ2-3
d_gene: TRBD2
CDR3aa: CASSMFLAGAVDTQYF
CDR3nt: TGTGCCAGTAGTATGTTCCTAGCGGGAGCGGTAGATACGCAGTATTTT

abundance: many
v_gene: TRBV6-1
j_gene: TRBJ2-7
d_gene: TRBD1
CDR3aa: CASSRPILGQGSYEQYF
CDR3nt: TGTGCCAGCAGTCGACCCATCCTAGGACAGGGTTCGTACGAGCAGTACTTC

abundance: many
v_gene: TRBV5-1
j_gene: TRBJ2-7
d_gene: TRBD1
CDR3aa: CASSFRQGGDTSYEQYF
CDR3nt: TGCGCCAGCAGCTTCCGACAGGGGGGAGACACGTCCTACGAGCAGTACTTC

abundance: -
v_gene: TRBV5-1
j_gene: TRBJ1-4
d_gene: -
CDR3aa: CASRATSTNEKLFF
CDR3nt: TGCGCCAGCAGGGCCACCTCAACTAATGAAAAACTGTTTTTT

abundance: -
v_gene: TRBV7-2
j_gene: TRBJ1-5
d_gene: -
CDR3aa: CASSLQGQWDQPQHF
CDR3nt: TGTGCCAGCAGCTTACAGGGGCAGTGGGATCAGCCCCAGCATTTT

abundance: many
v_gene: TRBV3-1
j_gene: TRBJ2-1
d_gene: -
CDR3aa: CASSQGERAYNEQFF
CDR3nt: TGTGCCAGCAGCCAAGGGGAGAGGGCATACAATGAGCAGTTCTTC